Described below is a single T cell receptor beta chain sequence and its context. What it binds is not known. This sample is drawn from a study of T cells in localized non-small cell lung cancer. The protocol was immunoSEQ multiplex PCR, while the TCRdb copy is restricted to in-frame clones and leaves out a portion. The repertoire holds approximately 43,000 clones, roughly 90% seen once, with about 2.5% in the top ten. The CDR3 extends over 15 amino acids. CDR1 is SGHVS and CDR2 is FNYEAQ in the germline V gene. The junction had 16 bases not matched to a gene; V was cut back by 5 bases and J by 9 bases. Regarding the study as a whole: Prolonged overall survival went with higher T cell density in the blood. Heterogeneity stays possible, as sequencing covered only one tumor region. Out of the top 100 tumor clones, a median 57 were seen in adjacent lung.

The sample in question was peripheral blood, obtained before any cancer treatment. The sequence came from an older female donor with stage I squamous cell lung carcinoma. The rearrangement joins TRBV7-6 to TRBJ2-7; 7 bases match TRBD1. In nucleotides, the CDR3 is TGTGCCAGCAGCCCCCGACAGGGAGCCTACGAAGGGCAGTACTTC. Protein sequence: CASSPRQGAYEGQYF.